The TCR beta chain described here comes from a study of blood T cell repertoires in COVID-19. Overall study context: COVID-19 samples, acute and convalescent, were from the United States, Italy and Spain. T cells, B-cell-depleted T cells, or PBMCs provided the cDNA or gDNA that served as material.

Here immunoSEQ multiplex PCR was the method, and the copy in TCRdb shows in-frame clones only, minus some. The sample has 120,000 or so clones, 75% to 90% seen once. Germline values: CDR1 SEHNR, CDR2 FQNEAQ (reference sequence). CDR3 length: 16 residues. J was trimmed by 2 bases and V by 1 base; bases with no gene match: 0. Specimen: peripheral blood. This receptor was obtained from a man between 65 and 85 years old with acute or convalescent COVID-19. The rearrangement links TRBV7-9 to TRBJ2-1; 12 nucleotides match TRBD2. The CDR3 loop reads CASSLGLAGAYNEQFF. The CDR3 region has the DNA TGTGCCAGCAGCTTAGGACTAGCGGGGGCCTACAATGAGCAGTTCTTC.